This T cell receptor (beta chain) appears in the sequencing data of a study of shared clonotypes between healthy human individuals. General study findings and limits: With a handful of donors compared, roughly 5% of naive CD4 clonotypes were shared.

Measured with immunoSEQ multiplex PCR; TCRdb has only the in-frame clones, and not every one. Of 2.5 million or so clones in the sample, approximately 90% are singletons; the top ten hold about 0.13%. CDR1 and CDR2 from the germline V gene are MDHEN and SYDVKM. With 10 bases clipped from V and 5 bases from J, the junction kept 17 bases outside the gene matches. The CDR3 contains 16 residues. Turning to this clone: Its target is not known.

This sequence joins TRBV28 and TRBJ2-5; 9 bases are shared with TRBD1. The sequencing sample was made of naive CD4+ T cells sorted from blood. Subset of the sample: CD45RA+ positively selected. The clonotype was recovered from a man younger than 35 in good health. CDR3 nucleotides: TGTGCCACCGCACCCACCGGGACAGGGAAACAGGAGACCCAGTACTTC. Translating gives CATAPTGTGKQETQYF. Full variable domain (remainder filled in from reference TRBV28 and TRBJ2-5): DVKVTQSSRYLVKRTGEKVFLECVQDMDHENMFWYRQDPGLGLRLIYFSYDVKMKEKGDIPEGYSVSREKKERFSLILESASTNQTSMYLCATAPTGTGKQETQYFGPGTRLLVL.